Presented here are 13 T cell receptor beta chains from one specimen sequenced in a study of early stage breast cancer tumors. The repertoire was sequenced with immunoSEQ multiplex PCR; TCRdb's copy has only in-frame clones and lacks some. This sample carries more than 55,000 clones, roughly 80% of them seen once, and the ten largest clones take about 4.8%. Sample: blood. The receptors were gathered from a person aged 40 to 49 with breast cancer.

The chain has TRBV7-8 and TRBJ2-7; TRBD2 matches 13 bases. There are 16 residues in the CDR3. The germline V gene has CDR1 SGHVS and CDR2 FQNEAQ. Unmatched junction bases numbered 5, after V lost 6 bases and J lost 0 bases. The CDR3 is CASSFGTSGTSYEQYF. CDR3 coding DNA: TGTGCCAGCAGTTTCGGGACTAGCGGGACCTCCTACGAGCAGTACTTC.

The table lists this clone with a count of one. The V and J genes are TRBV18 and TRBJ2-7; D unclear. V lost 2 bases and J lost 0, with 14 bases in between. The CDR3 contains 16 residues. Germline CDR1 KGHSH, CDR2 LQKENI. The chain's CDR3 is CASSPVPDGSSYEQYF. The CDR3 DNA is TGTGCCAGCTCACCAGTCCCGGACGGAAGCTCCTACGAGCAGTACTTC.

This chain links TRBV27 with TRBJ1-4; 10 bases match TRBD1. CDR1 and CDR2 (germline): MNHEY, SMNVEV (reference sequence). V lost 6 bases to trimming and J lost 8 bases; unmatched junction nucleotides: 9. This CDR3 is built from 15 residues. CDR3 sequence: CASRRPGTGEEKLFF. The CDR3 coding sequence is TGTGCCAGCAGACGCCCCGGGACAGGGGAAGAAAAACTGTTTTTT. The variable domain in full, with the rest retrieved from reference TRBV27 and TRBJ1-4, is EAQVTQNPRYLITVTGKKLTVTCSQNMNHEYMSWYRQDPGLGLRQIYYSMNVEVTDKGDVPEGYKVSRKEKRNFPLILESPSPNQTSLYFCASRRPGTGEEKLFFGSGTQLSVL.

In its sample, this clone was seen a few times. The chain couples TRBV28 to TRBJ1-2; 8 bases line up with TRBD1. The CDR3 contains 14 residues. V lost 2 bases, J lost 7 bases, and 6 bases stayed unmatched. Germline V CDR1 and CDR2: MDHEN, SYDVKM. CDR3 bases: TGTGCCAGCAGTTTAGCCACAGGGGGTAGTGGCTACACCTTC. Encoded protein: CASSLATGGSGYTF.

This clone turned up a few times. This sequence joins TRBV13 and TRBJ1-1; no reliable D call. This CDR3 region has 13 residues. Trimming left V 0 bases short and J 4 bases short, with 6 bases between. Germline V gene lookup returns CDR1 PRHDT and CDR2 FYEKMQ (reference sequence). The CDR3 here is CASSLGGGTEAFF. The CDR3 DNA is TGTGCCAGCAGCTTAGGGGGAGGCACTGAAGCTTTCTTT.

This rearrangement joins TRBV5-1 to TRBJ2-1; TRBD2 might be the D (6 bases). The CDR3 runs to 16 residues. The V gene lost 4 bases and the J gene lost 0 bases, with 14 bases spanning the gap. Germline V gene data show CDR1 as SGHRS and CDR2 as YFSETQ. The CDR3 DNA follows: TGCGCCAGCAGCCCGGAGGGCGACTACTCCTACAATGAGCAGTTCTTC. It yields the protein CASSPEGDYSYNEQFF.

V is TRBV4-1 and J is TRBJ2-3; the D gene is possibly TRBD1 (5 bases). CDR1 is MGHRA, CDR2 YSYEKL, per germline. The CDR3 contains 14 residues. V was shortened by 4 bases and J by 2 bases, with 10 bases between the two germline ends. The CDR3: CASSRGGLTDTQYF. The CDR3 nucleotides read TGCGCCAGCAGCCGGGGCGGCCTCACAGATACGCAGTATTTT.

The J gene is TRBJ2-3, the V gene TRBV4-1; no definite D call. Germline V gives CDR1 MGHRA, CDR2 YSYEKL. V was cut by 6 bases and J by 4 bases, with 14 bases left in between. This CDR3 is 14 amino acids long. The CDR3 DNA reads as TGCGCCAGCAGTAGTCAGGAGTTCTCAGATACGCAGTATTTT. Its protein product is CASSSQEFSDTQYF.

This sequence joins TRBV28 and TRBJ1-5, with unresolved D. V lost 3 bases to trimming and J lost 2 bases, with 8 bases between them. The CDR3 is 14 residues long. CDR1 and CDR2 (germline): MDHEN, SYDVKM. This CDR3 is CASSFGYGNQPQHF. In nucleotides, the CDR3 is TGTGCCAGCAGTTTTGGGTACGGCAATCAGCCCCAGCATTTT. Drawing the rest from reference TRBV28 and TRBJ1-5, the complete variable domain is DVKVTQSSRYLVKRTGEKVFLECVQDMDHENMFWYRQDPGLGLRLIYFSYDVKMKEKGDIPEGYSVSREKKERFSLILESASTNQTSMYLCASSFGYGNQPQHFGDGTRLSIL.

The V and J genes are TRBV28 and TRBJ1-1; no definite D call. V shed 6 bases and J shed 2 bases, with 10 bases lying between them. Germline CDR1 MDHEN, CDR2 SYDVKM. This CDR3 is 13 amino acids long. CDR3 region: CASSRQTNTEAFF. CDR3 DNA sequence: TGTGCCAGCAGCCGGCAGACTAACACTGAAGCTTTCTTT. Supplemented by reference TRBV28 and TRBJ1-1, the full variable domain reads DVKVTQSSRYLVKRTGEKVFLECVQDMDHENMFWYRQDPGLGLRLIYFSYDVKMKEKGDIPEGYSVSREKKERFSLILESASTNQTSMYLCASSRQTNTEAFFGQGTRLTVV.

The chain joins TRBV19 to TRBJ1-1, with D perhaps matching TRBD1 (5 bases). CDR1 and CDR2 (germline): LNHDA, SQIVND (reference sequence). V lost 7 bases and J lost 4, with 19 bases in between. There are 15 residues in the CDR3. CDR3 in amino acids: CASTPWGVWGTEAFF. CDR3 nucleotides: TGTGCCAGTACCCCTTGGGGGGTCTGGGGCACTGAAGCTTTCTTT. The whole variable domain, filled in from reference TRBV19 and TRBJ1-1, reads DGGITQSPKYLFRKEGQNVTLSCEQNLNHDAMYWYRQDPGQGLRLIYYSQIVNDFQKGDIAEGYSVSREKKESFPLTVTSAQKNPTAFYLCASTPWGVWGTEAFFGQGTRLTVV.

V gene TRBV6-6 combines with J gene TRBJ2-1; TRBD2 matches at 9 bases. CDR3 length equals 16 residues. Germline V lookup: CDR1 MNHNY, CDR2 SVGAGI (reference sequence). Germline trimming cut 4 bases from V and 5 bases from J; bases unmatched to any gene: 9. The CDR3 DNA reads TGTGCCAGCAGTTCCCCTGGTAGCGGGGGAAACAATGAGCAGTTCTTC. This sequence encodes CASSSPGSGGNNEQFF.

The V call is TRBV10-1, the J call TRBJ1-5; D remains ambiguous. V was cut by 2 bases and J by 0 bases, with 14 bases left in between. CDR1 and CDR2 from the germline V gene are WNHNN and SYGVQD (reference sequence). The CDR3 contains 17 residues. The CDR3 nucleotides read TGCGCCAGCAGTGAGCATAAGACTAACAATAGCAATCAGCCCCAGCATTTT. Translation gives CASSEHKTNNSNQPQHF.